The sequence of this T cell receptor beta chain was determined in a study of STAT3 mutations in large granular lymphocyte leukemia. Study-level results: In T-cell large granular lymphocyte leukemia, about half of patients showed multiple immunodominant subclonotypes. In about 30% of the 18 patients, new TCR clonotypes emerged after therapy. Persisting codominant clonotypes may have hidden a small pathogenic clone. Variable sampling intervals and differing treatment regimens complicated linking therapy response to TCR clonal burden changes.

TCRbeta libraries averaged around 42,000 productive templates per sample. Produced via immunoSEQ multiplex PCR; TCRdb's table is partial and in-frame only. The sample contains 35,000 to 40,000 clones, roughly 90% of which appear only once. Trimming pared 4 bases from V and 1 base from J, leaving 6 bases between. The germline V gene encodes CDR1 KGHSH and CDR2 LQKENI. This CDR3 spans 13 amino acids. This clone was seen more than once but under ten times. What it binds is unknown. V is TRBV18 and J is TRBJ2-3, with D possibly matching TRBD1 (5 bases). The receptor comes from a human donor with T large granular lymphocyte leukemia. Some clones in this sample may be carry-over from other donors' samples. Sequenced input: PBMCs. The CDR3 sequence is CASSLQGTDTQYF. The CDR3 DNA reads as TGTGCCAGCTCACTACAGGGCACAGATACGCAGTATTTT.